A selection of T cell receptor beta chains follows, all from one sample in a study of T cell clonotyping in hematopoietic cell transplantation. Here immunoSEQ multiplex PCR was the method, and the copy in TCRdb shows in-frame clones only, minus some. The table records approximately 16,000 clones, approximately 83% of them present only once. The specimen sequenced was peripheral blood mononuclear cells. The receptors here all came from a woman between 40 and 55 years old in good health. Some clones in this sample may be carry-over from other donors' samples. Both conserved end residues are part of each CDR3. A D gene is named only where the DNA matches it firmly. Clone size is given for some rows only: seen once, a few or many times, or a class if the clone is expanded.

d_call j_call v_call clone_size cdr3_aa cdr3_nt
. TRBJ1-2 TRBV6-6 . CASSYSAGNGYTF TGTGCCAGCAGTTACTCGGCAGGGAACGGCTACACCTTC
TRBD1 TRBJ2-7 TRBV10-3 . CAIGQGSPPPLEQYF TGTGCCATAGGACAGGGTTCTCCCCCGCCTCTCGAGCAGTACTTC
TRBD2 TRBJ2-5 TRBV6-1 few CASGASGDQETQYF TGTGCCAGCGGGGCTAGCGGGGATCAAGAGACCCAGTACTTC
TRBD2 TRBJ2-1 TRBV19 once CASKGLAGNRGGYNEQFF TGTGCCAGTAAGGGACTAGCGGGAAACCGGGGTGGGTACAATGAGCAGTTCTTC
TRBD2 TRBJ2-3 TRBV6-6 . CASSYGGRTDTQYF TGTGCCAGCAGTTACGGCGGGAGGACAGATACGCAGTATTTT
. TRBJ2-1 TRBV14 . CASSGRGNEQFF TGTGCCAGCAGTGGGAGAGGCAATGAGCAGTTCTTC
. TRBJ1-2 TRBV19 . CASSIDLWWQGFGYTF TGTGCCAGTAGTATAGATCTATGGTGGCAGGGGTTCGGCTACACCTTC
. TRBJ1-2 TRBV7-2 few CASSLAPRGASNYGYTF TGTGCCAGCAGCTTAGCTCCCCGGGGGGCTTCTAACTATGGCTACACCTTC
. TRBJ2-1 TRBV4-3 . CASSQRGLLNEQFF TGCGCCAGCAGCCAAAGAGGGCTGTTAAATGAGCAGTTCTTC
. TRBJ2-5 TRBV30 . CAWSGGQETQYF TGTGCCTGGAGTGGAGGGCAAGAGACCCAGTACTTC
. TRBJ2-7 TRBV7-6 few CASSARDGPYEQYF TGTGCCAGCAGCGCTCGGGACGGTCCCTACGAGCAGTACTTC
. TRBJ1-4 TRBV7-2 . CASSDPPNEKLFF TGTGCCAGCAGCGACCCCCCGAATGAAAAACTGTTTTTT
TRBD2 TRBJ2-1 TRBV10-3 . CAIRRSGGGAGGAGNEQFF TGTGCCATCAGACGGTCGGGCGGGGGAGCGGGAGGAGCGGGCAATGAGCAGTTCTTC
TRBD2 TRBJ2-5 TRBV10-3 . CAISEGTSGTQETQYF TGTGCCATCAGTGAGGGGACTAGCGGGACCCAAGAGACCCAGTACTTC
. TRBJ2-2 TRBV30 once CAWSVGANTGELFF TGTGCCTGGAGTGTAGGGGCGAACACCGGGGAGCTGTTTTTT
. TRBJ2-7 TRBV7-2 . CASSAAYEQYF TGTGCCAGCAGCGCGGCCTACGAGCAGTACTTC
. TRBJ1-6 TRBV5-6 . CASSFGGPGGSPLHF TGTGCCAGCAGCTTCGGGGGCCCTGGGGGTTCACCCCTCCACTTT
TRBD1 TRBJ2-7 TRBV10-3 . CAISEGGASSYEQYF TGTGCCATCAGTGAAGGGGGCGCTTCATCCTACGAGCAGTACTTC
. TRBJ1-5 TRBV7-2 . CASSLYRTQPQHF TGTGCCAGCAGCTTATATAGGACCCAGCCCCAGCATTTT
TRBD1 TRBJ1-1 TRBV7-9 . CASRTPGQQNTEAFF TGTGCCAGCCGGACCCCGGGACAGCAGAACACTGAAGCTTTCTTT
TRBD2 TRBJ2-3 TRBV7-9 . CASSPPALAVSTDTQYF TGTGCCAGCAGCCCTCCCGCCCTAGCGGTCAGCACAGATACGCAGTATTTT
. TRBJ1-1 TRBV6-1 once CASMAGTGGNTEAFF TGTGCCAGCATGGCGGGGACGGGGGGGAACACTGAAGCTTTCTTT
. TRBJ2-5 TRBV5-1 . CASSLIEQQETQYF TGCGCCAGCAGCTTGATTGAGCAACAAGAGACCCAGTACTTC
. TRBJ2-2 TRBV29-1 once CSVPGDTGELFF TGCAGCGTTCCAGGGGACACCGGGGAGCTGTTTTTT
TRBD1 TRBJ2-7 TRBV28 few CASSVGQGYEQYF TGTGCCAGCAGTGTGGGACAGGGCTACGAGCAGTACTTC
. TRBJ1-1 TRBV30 . CAWSVGSNTEAFF TGTGCCTGGAGTGTGGGATCAAACACTGAAGCTTTCTTT
. TRBJ1-1 TRBV19 . CASMGRLVGTEAFF TGTGCCAGTATGGGACGGCTCGTGGGCACTGAAGCTTTCTTT
. TRBJ2-7 TRBV27 once CASSRDISTLKQYF TGTGCCAGCAGCCGGGACATATCCACGTTGAAGCAGTACTTC
TRBD2 TRBJ2-1 TRBV4-2 . CASSQDLAGDSLEQFF TGTGCCAGCAGCCAAGATTTAGCGGGAGACTCTCTTGAGCAGTTCTTC
. TRBJ1-4 TRBV5-1 once CASSLSTQGEKLFF TGCGCCAGCAGCTTGAGCACCCAAGGGGAAAAACTGTTTTTT
TRBD1 TRBJ2-7 TRBV5-1 . CASREQGESYEQYF TGCGCCAGCAGGGAACAGGGGGAGTCCTACGAGCAGTACTTC
. TRBJ1-1 TRBV5-1 once CASSSVTVNTEAFF TGCGCCAGCAGTTCAGTAACTGTGAACACTGAAGCTTTCTTT
. TRBJ2-7 TRBV6-1 . CASSDFWGAVYEQYF TGTGCCAGCAGTGATTTCTGGGGGGCTGTCTACGAGCAGTACTTC
TRBD1 TRBJ2-3 TRBV5-1 . CASSLGQGAEDTQYF TGCGCCAGCAGCTTGGGGCAGGGGGCTGAAGATACGCAGTATTTT
. TRBJ2-7 TRBV30 . CAWSRDPGSYEQYF TGTGCCTGGAGTAGGGACCCAGGGTCCTACGAGCAGTACTTC
. TRBJ2-2 TRBV5-6 few CASSFRGGTGELFF TGTGCCAGCAGCTTCAGGGGTGGTACCGGGGAGCTGTTTTTT
. TRBJ2-3 TRBV29-1 once CSVAAGPDTQYF TGCAGCGTTGCCGCAGGCCCAGATACGCAGTATTTT
. TRBJ2-2 TRBV7-2 . CASTQWGSRSNTGELFF TGTGCCAGCACTCAATGGGGTTCCCGTTCGAACACCGGGGAGCTGTTTTTT
. TRBJ1-2 TRBV10-3 . CAISPGVANYGYTF TGTGCCATCAGCCCAGGGGTGGCCAACTATGGCTACACCTTC
. TRBJ1-2 TRBV14 . CASSQDKGGAGYGYTF TGTGCCAGCAGCCAAGATAAGGGGGGCGCGGGCTATGGCTACACCTTC
. TRBJ2-1 TRBV7-2 . CASSLDPRNEQFF TGTGCCAGCAGCTTAGACCCAAGAAACGAGCAGTTCTTC
. TRBJ2-4 TRBV19 . CASSITKKNIQYF TGTGCCAGTAGTATCACGAAAAAAAACATTCAGTACTTC
. TRBJ2-1 TRBV27 . CASRVLGEQFF TGTGCCAGCAGGGTCTTAGGTGAGCAGTTCTTC
. TRBJ1-2 TRBV9 few CASSVELGGYTF TGTGCCAGCAGCGTAGAGTTGGGTGGCTACACCTTC
TRBD1 TRBJ2-7 TRBV7-9 . CASSLGTGSGEQYF TGTGCCAGCAGCTTAGGGACAGGGTCGGGCGAGCAGTACTTC
. TRBJ1-5 TRBV7-3 . CASTKGGRPVPQHF TGTGCCAGCACCAAGGGGGGCAGGCCCGTTCCCCAGCATTTT
. TRBJ2-5 TRBV28 . CASSPLGIEETQYF TGTGCCAGCAGCCCCCTCGGTATAGAAGAGACCCAGTACTTC
. TRBJ2-2 TRBV11-2 few CASSLIGLGNTGELFF TGTGCCAGCAGCTTAATTGGCCTAGGTAACACCGGGGAGCTGTTTTTT
. TRBJ2-1 TRBV5-4 . CASSLDATSVHEQFF TGTGCCAGCAGCCTTGACGCAACAAGCGTTCATGAGCAGTTCTTC
. TRBJ2-7 TRBV7-2 . CASSSTGSYEQYF TGTGCCAGCAGCTCGACAGGTTCCTACGAGCAGTACTTC
. TRBJ1-1 TRBV30 once CAWSVLRSYAFF TGTGCCTGGAGTGTACTGCGGTCCTATGCTTTCTTT
. TRBJ1-2 TRBV30 . CAWSTPGGFYGYTF TGTGCCTGGAGTACCCCCGGGGGCTTCTATGGCTACACCTTC
. TRBJ1-1 TRBV11-2 once CASSLDPGNTEAFF TGTGCCAGCAGCTTAGATCCGGGGAACACTGAAGCTTTCTTT
. TRBJ1-2 TRBV27 . CASSSGGWDYGYTF TGTGCCAGCAGTAGTGGGGGGTGGGACTATGGCTACACCTTC
TRBD1 TRBJ1-2 TRBV4-3 . CASSLQGDPRYGYTF TGCGCCAGCAGCCTCCAGGGGGACCCTCGATACGGCTACACCTTC
. TRBJ2-2 TRBV5-1 . CASSLATAGELFF TGCGCCAGCAGCTTGGCGACGGCCGGGGAGCTGTTTTTT
. TRBJ2-3 TRBV7-8 . CASSLAAGRNTDTQYF TGTGCCAGCAGCTTAGCTGCAGGACGGAATACAGATACGCAGTATTTT
. TRBJ2-7 TRBV21-1 . CASSPSLGPPGQQYYEQYF TGTGCCAGCAGCCCAAGTCTCGGGCCCCCAGGACAACAATACTACGAGCAGTACTTC
TRBD1 TRBJ1-2 TRBV5-4 . CASSPSTGFLYGYTF TGTGCCAGCAGCCCCTCGACAGGGTTCCTCTATGGCTACACCTTC
. TRBJ2-2 TRBV4-1 . CASSQDMGVMSTGELFF TGCGCCAGCAGCCAAGATATGGGGGTAATGAGCACCGGGGAGCTGTTTTTT